Following are 19 T cell receptor beta chains from one sample sequenced in a study of T cells in Graves' hyperthyroidism and ophthalmopathy. Amplified regions were TCR beta CDR3 sequences from RNA transcripts. HTBI primers were the set used in a first-round RT-PCR of the TCR CDR3. TCRdb independently ran MiXCR on the multiplex PCR reads; one entry per CDR3 protein. This sample carries more than 500,000 distinct CDR3 sequences, over 45% of them seen once, and the ten largest clones take about two fifths. Sequencing was done on a sample of peripheral blood or thyroid tissue (not recorded which). The receptors were sampled from an adult woman with Graves' disease, either hyperthyroidism or ophthalmopathy (not recorded which).

This clonotype has just a few counts. The rearrangement links TRBV2 to TRBJ1-4; possibly TRBD1 for D (5 bases). The CDR3 has 14 residues. Germline values: CDR1 SNHLY, CDR2 FYNNEI. V lost 3 bases and J 7 bases, leaving 12 bases between the germline ends. In DNA form, the CDR3 reads TGTGCCAGCAGTGATTCGGGGGAACGTGAAAAACTGTTTTTT. It codes for CASSDSGEREKLFF.

In this sample, this clonotype turned up many times. The rearrangement uses TRBV2 and TRBJ1-1; D is ambiguous. The V and J ends lost 7 bases and 0 bases respectively, with 12 bases between them. Per the germline V gene, CDR1 is SNHLY and CDR2 is FYNNEI. The CDR3 spans 14 residues. The CDR3 loop is CASKPDGLNTEAFF. Written as DNA, the CDR3 is TGTGCCAGCAAACCGGACGGATTGAACACTGAAGCTTTCTTT.

This clonotype was observed a few times. The V and J genes are TRBV27 and TRBJ1-1; no definite D call. V shed 4 bases and J shed 1 base, with 13 bases lying between them. CDR1 is MNHEY and CDR2 is SMNVEV in the germline V gene (reference sequence). The CDR3 consists of 15 residues. This CDR3 is CASSSYPTTNTEAFF. The CDR3, as DNA: TGTGCCAGCAGTTCCTACCCTACAACGAACACTGAAGCTTTCTTT.

This clonotype showed up many times. The gene calls are TRBV5-1 and TRBJ1-2; D gene ambiguous. The V gene's germline CDR1 is SGHRS and CDR2 YFSETQ. The CDR3 is made up of 13 amino acids. Trimming removed 1 base from V and 4 bases from J, with 8 bases in between. The CDR3 spells CASSLTTTYGYTF. DNA of the CDR3: TGCGCCAGCAGCTTGACGACGACCTATGGCTACACCTTC.

This chain joins TRBV19 and TRBJ1-6; no firm D call. V shed 8 bases and J shed 14 bases, with 10 bases lying between them. Per the germline V gene, CDR1 is LNHDA and CDR2 is SQIVND (reference sequence). The CDR3 contains 10 residues. The CDR3 spells CASLGDALHF. CDR3 nucleotide sequence: TGTGCCAGTCTCGGTGATGCCCTCCACTTT.

This clonotype occurred many times. The V and J genes are TRBV5-1 and TRBJ2-5; 10 bases map to TRBD2. V shed 2 bases, J shed 5 bases, and the junction held 9 bases outside the gene matches. The CDR3 is 16 amino acids. CDR1 and CDR2 (germline): SGHRS, YFSETQ. CDR3 region: CASSLGVPSGSETQYF. The CDR3 nucleotides are TGCGCCAGCAGCTTAGGTGTCCCTAGCGGGAGTGAGACCCAGTACTTC.

The table lists this clonotype with a few counts. V is TRBV2 and J is TRBJ1-1; no definite D call. The CDR3 runs 14 residues. Germline V gene sequence: CDR1 SNHLY, CDR2 FYNNEI. Trimming pared 3 bases from V and 1 base from J, leaving 9 bases between. The CDR3 loop is CASSDMGWNTEAFF. In DNA, the CDR3 is TGTGCCAGCAGTGATATGGGGTGGAACACTGAAGCTTTCTTT.

This clonotype was counted many times. The chain is built from TRBV29-1 and TRBJ1-2; D not certain. V was pared by 6 bases and J by 7 bases, with 6 bases between. The CDR3 contains 9 residues. The germline CDR1 and CDR2 sequences are SQVTM and ANQGSEA. DNA for the CDR3: TGCAGCGTCGGAGGTGGCTACACCTTC. It specifies CSVGGGYTF.

The V call is TRBV2, the J call TRBJ1-4, with D maybe TRBD1 (5 bases). The CDR3 loop spans 14 amino acids. Germline V CDR1 and CDR2: SNHLY, FYNNEI. V was pared by 3 bases and J by 7 bases, with 12 bases between. The CDR3 protein is CASSDHGGGEKLFF. CDR3 bases: TGTGCCAGCAGTGACCACGGGGGGGGTGAAAAACTGTTTTTT.

At least ten counts were recorded for this clonotype. The J gene is TRBJ1-1, the V gene TRBV6-5; a possible D gene is TRBD1 (5 bases). From germline, CDR1 is MNHEY and CDR2 SVGAGI. The CDR3 has 13 amino acids. The V gene lost 2 bases and the J gene lost 3 bases, with 7 bases spanning the gap. This chain's CDR3 is CASSYRDDTEAFF. The CDR3, as DNA: TGTGCCAGCAGTTACAGGGACGACACTGAAGCTTTCTTT.

In its sample, this clonotype was seen a few times. It may be a read error: a sequence one base away is much more abundant. The J gene is TRBJ1-3, the V gene TRBV29-1; D not resolved. Per the germline V gene, CDR1 is SQVTM and CDR2 is ANQGSEA. The CDR3 has 13 residues. Trimming removed 1 base from V and 5 bases from J, with 9 bases in between. As DNA, the CDR3 is TGCAGCGTTGAAGGGGGTGCTCGAAACACCATATATTTT. It specifies CSVEGGARNTIYF. Full variable domain (remainder filled in from reference TRBV29-1 and TRBJ1-3): SAVISQKPSRDICQRGTSLTIQCQVDSQVTMMFWYRQQPGQSLTLIATANQGSEATYESGFVIDKFPISRPNLTFSTLTVSNMSPEDSSIYLCSVEGGARNTIYFGEGSWLTVV.

At least ten counts were recorded for this clonotype. The CDR3 reads CASSGTGDGNTIYF. The CDR3, as DNA: TGTGCCAGCAGCGGGACAGGGGACGGAAACACCATATATTTT. The chain carries TRBV9 and TRBJ1-3; 9 bases fit TRBD1. The CDR3 loop spans 14 amino acids. Germline CDR1 and CDR2: SGDLS and YYNGEE. V shed 3 bases, J shed 4 bases, and the junction held 2 bases outside the gene matches.

This clonotype was seen ten or more times. The rearrangement links TRBV4-2 to TRBJ2-7; 11 nucleotides align to TRBD2. This CDR3 comprises 16 residues. Germline CDR1 and CDR2: LGHNA and YNFKEQ. The V and J ends lost 5 bases and 6 bases, in that order; junction bases with no gene match: 12. The DNA for the CDR3 is TGTGCCAGCAGCGGAAGGGGTAGCGGGAGGGCCTTCGAGCAGTACTTC. Amino acid sequence: CASSGRGSGRAFEQYF.

The chain has TRBV7-9 and TRBJ2-7, with 8 bases matching TRBD1. Germline V lookup: CDR1 SEHNR, CDR2 FQNEAQ (reference sequence). The CDR3 consists of 13 residues. V gave up 5 bases and J gave up 3 bases; unmatched junction bases: 3. The CDR3 DNA sequence: TGTGCCAGCAGCGAGGGACAGGACTACGAGCAGTACTTC. Its translation is CASSEGQDYEQYF.

The CDR3 DNA reads TGCAGTGCTAGTGGCCCCGATGGGAACTATGGCTACACCTTC. Amino acid sequence: CSASGPDGNYGYTF. The J gene is TRBJ1-2, the V gene TRBV20-1; D uncertain. This CDR3 has 14 residues. Germline V gene lookup returns CDR1 DFQATT and CDR2 SNEGSKA (reference sequence). Trimming shortened V by 3 bases and J by 2 bases, and 13 bases separated the two germline ends.

Points on this clonotype: A read error may account for a junction end that differs from germline. The J gene is TRBJ2-7, the V gene TRBV7-2; 13 nucleotides match TRBD2. The CDR3 covers 15 residues. CDR1 is SGHTA, CDR2 FQGNSA, per germline. CDR3 sequence (DNA): TGCGCCAGCAGCCAGATGGGACTAGCGGGAAAGAAGCAGTACTTC. Translating gives CASSQMGLAGKKQYF. The full variable domain, in which reference TRBV7-2 and TRBJ2-7 provide the parts outside the CDR3, is GAGVSQSPSNKVTEKGKDVELRCDPISGHTALYWYRQSLGQGLEFLIYFQGNSAPDKSGLPSDRFSAERTGGSVSTLTIQRTQQEDSAVYLCASSQMGLAGKKQYFGPGTRLTVT.

Ten or more counts support this clonotype. V gene TRBV20-1 combines with J gene TRBJ1-6, with D perhaps matching TRBD1 (6 bases). Between the trimmed V and J ends, which lost 6 bases and 10 bases, there was a span of 16 bases. CDR1 DFQATT and CDR2 SNEGSKA come from the germline V gene (reference sequence). This CDR3 has 13 amino acids. The CDR3 coding sequence is TGCAGTGCCGCTAAACAGGGCGACTCACCCCTCCACTTT. Protein product: CSAAKQGDSPLHF.

This clonotype was picked up a small number of times. V is TRBV29-1 and J is TRBJ1-4; D remains ambiguous. This CDR3 is 11 amino acids long. Germline CDR1 and CDR2: SQVTM and ANQGSEA. Trimming shortened V by 8 bases and J by 12 bases, and 16 bases separated the two germline ends. The CDR3 region has the DNA TGCAGCATCCGGGCATTCAAACAACTGTTTTTT. This sequence encodes CSIRAFKQLFF.

This chain uses TRBV7-2 with TRBJ2-2; 7 bases agree with TRBD1. J gave up 1 base and V 3 bases, and 5 bases lay outside the gene matches. Per the germline V gene, CDR1 is SGHTA and CDR2 is FQGNSA. The CDR3 is 16 amino acids. The CDR3 sequence: CASSFRGRRNTGELFF. In DNA, the CDR3 is TGTGCCAGCAGCTTCAGGGGGAGAAGGAACACCGGGGAGCTGTTTTTT.